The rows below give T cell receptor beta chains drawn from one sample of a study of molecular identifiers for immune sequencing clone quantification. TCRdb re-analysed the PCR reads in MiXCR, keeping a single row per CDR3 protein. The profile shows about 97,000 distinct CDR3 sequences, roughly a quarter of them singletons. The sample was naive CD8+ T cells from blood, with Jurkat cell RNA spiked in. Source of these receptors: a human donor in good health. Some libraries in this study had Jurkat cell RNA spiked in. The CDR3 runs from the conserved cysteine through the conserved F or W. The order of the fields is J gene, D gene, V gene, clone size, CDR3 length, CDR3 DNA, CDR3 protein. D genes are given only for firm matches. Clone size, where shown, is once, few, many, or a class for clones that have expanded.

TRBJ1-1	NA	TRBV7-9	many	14	TGTGCCAGCAGCCCCCGGCGATCTAATGGTGAAGCTTTCTTT	CASSPRRSNGEAFF
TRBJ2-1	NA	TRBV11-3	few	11	TGTGCCAGCAGCCTGGACGATGAGCAGTTCTTC	CASSLDDEQFF
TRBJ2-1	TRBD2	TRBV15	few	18	TGTGCCACCAGCAGAGAGGAACTAGGCGGGAGGGCCTACAATGAGCAGTTCTTC	CATSREELGGRAYNEQFF
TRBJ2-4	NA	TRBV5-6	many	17	TGTGCCAGCAGCGCACAGACAGGGGAGGGCGCCAAAAACATTCAGTACTTC	CASSAQTGEGAKNIQYF
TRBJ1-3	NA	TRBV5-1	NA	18	TGCGCCAGCAGCTTGACTTCCACAGCGGACCTCTCTGGAAACACCATATATTTT	CASSLTSTADLSGNTIYF
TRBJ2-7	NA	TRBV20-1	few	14	TGCAGTGCTAGAGATCTGGGAATATCCTACGAGCAGTACTTC	CSARDLGISYEQYF
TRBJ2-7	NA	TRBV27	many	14	TGTGCCAGCACCCCGGCGGCGGGGTCCTACGAGCAGTACTTC	CASTPAAGSYEQYF
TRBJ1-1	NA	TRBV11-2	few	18	TGTGCCAGCAGCTTAGGGTACGATATGGTCTACATGAACACTGAAGCTTTCTTT	CASSLGYDMVYMNTEAFF
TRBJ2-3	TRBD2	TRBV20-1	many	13	TGCAGTGCAGTAGCGGGGGTCACAGATACGCAGTATTTT	CSAVAGVTDTQYF
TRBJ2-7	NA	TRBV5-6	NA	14	TGTGCCAGCAGCTGGGCCGGGACCAGTTACGAGCAGTACTTC	CASSWAGTSYEQYF
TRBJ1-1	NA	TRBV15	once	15	TGTGCCACCAGCAGAGTTGGCGGACCGAACACTGAAGCTTTCTTT	CATSRVGGPNTEAFF
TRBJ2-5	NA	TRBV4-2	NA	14	TGTGCCAGCAGCCCGCTTATTTCGGAAGAGACCCAGTACTTC	CASSPLISEETQYF
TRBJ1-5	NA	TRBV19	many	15	TGTGCCAGTAGTATAGGGACTCGTGGCAATCAGCCCCAGCATTTT	CASSIGTRGNQPQHF
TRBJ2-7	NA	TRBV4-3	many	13	TGCGCCAGCAGCCAAGAGACAGCGGACGAGCAGTACTTC	CASSQETADEQYF
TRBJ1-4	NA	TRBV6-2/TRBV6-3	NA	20	TGTGCCAGCAGTTACTCGATTTTCCCTTTTTCGGCGGAACTTAATGAAAAACTGTTTTTT	CASSYSIFPFSAELNEKLFF
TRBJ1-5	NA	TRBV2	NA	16	TGTGCCAGCAGCCCTGGGACACCAAGCCCGAATCCGCCCCAGCATTTT	CASSPGTPSPNPPQHF
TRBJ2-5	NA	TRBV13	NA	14	TGTGCCAGCAGCTCAGGGACCCAGCAAGAGACCCAGTACTTC	CASSSGTQQETQYF
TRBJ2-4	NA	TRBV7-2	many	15	TGTGCCAGCAGCCGCCCCCTACTAGCCAAAAACATTCAGTACTTC	CASSRPLLAKNIQYF
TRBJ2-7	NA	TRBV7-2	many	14	TGTGCCAGCAGCTTAATGTCAGGGGCCTACGAGCAGTACTTC	CASSLMSGAYEQYF
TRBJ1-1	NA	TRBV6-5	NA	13	TGTGCCAGCAGTTACCGGGGAGACACTGAAGCTTTCTTT	CASSYRGDTEAFF
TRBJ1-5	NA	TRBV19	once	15	TGTGCCAGTAGTATAGGCCAGGGATTCAATCAGCCCCAGCATTTT	CASSIGQGFNQPQHF
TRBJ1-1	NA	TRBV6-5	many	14	TGTGCCAGCAGTTCCCGAGCAGAGAACACTGAAGCTTTCTTT	CASSSRAENTEAFF
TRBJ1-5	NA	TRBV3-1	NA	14	TGCGCCAGCAGCCAAGGGTCTGACAATCAGCCCCAGCATTTT	CASSQGSDNQPQHF